These 5 T cell receptor beta chains originate from one sample sequenced in a study of blood T cell repertoires in COVID-19. This table comes from immunoSEQ multiplex PCR, and its TCRdb copy is limited to in-frame clones, with some not included. The sample consists of 250,000 to 300,000 clones, 83% of them appearing once. Sequenced: peripheral blood. Receptors were obtained from a man in his sixties who had recovered from COVID-19.

The rearrangement joins TRBV11-2 to TRBJ2-7; D gene unclear. Trimming took 5 bases from V and 4 from J, leaving 6 bases between them. Germline assignment: CDR1 SGHAT and CDR2 FQNNGV. The CDR3 extends over 11 amino acids. CDR3 DNA sequence: TGTGCCAGCAGCCCCGCGTACGAGCAGTACTTC. Encoded protein: CASSPAYEQYF.

The chain employs TRBV9 and TRBJ1-1; D gene ambiguous. The CDR3 totals 15 residues. Between the trimmed V and J ends, which lost 4 bases and 0 bases, there was a span of 13 bases. CDR1 and CDR2 (germline): SGDLS, YYNGEE. The CDR3 region is CASSLGGGMNTEAFF. CDR3 nucleotides: TGTGCCAGCAGCCTAGGCGGAGGAATGAACACTGAAGCTTTCTTT. Combining the CDR3 with reference TRBV9 and TRBJ1-1 gives the whole variable domain DSGVTQTPKHLITATGQRVTLRCSPRSGDLSVYWYQQSLDQGLQFLIQYYNGEERAKGNILERFSAQQFPDLHSELNLSSLELGDSALYFCASSLGGGMNTEAFFGQGTRLTVV.

J is TRBJ2-1 and V is TRBV7-8; D unresolved. CDR1 is SGHVS and CDR2 is FQNEAQ in the germline V gene. V lost 5 bases to trimming and J lost 0 bases, with 17 bases between them. The CDR3 loop spans 17 amino acids. CDR3 loop: CASSPLPSRYSYNEQFF. The CDR3 nucleotides are TGTGCCAGCAGCCCACTACCGTCTCGGTACTCCTACAATGAGCAGTTCTTC.

This chain joins TRBV27 and TRBJ1-2; D may be TRBD1 (6 bases). Germline V gives CDR1 MNHEY, CDR2 SMNVEV (reference sequence). The CDR3 runs to 13 residues. V lost 4 bases and J 8 bases, leaving 14 bases between the germline ends. The CDR3: CASSSQGLGGYTF. CDR3 nucleotide sequence: TGTGCCAGCAGTTCACAGGGTCTCGGAGGCTACACCTTC.

CDR3 loop: CASSLGPALNTEAFF. The CDR3 DNA reads TGTGCCAGCAGCTTGGGGCCCGCTTTGAACACTGAAGCTTTCTTT. The chain combines TRBV5-5 with TRBJ1-1; D gene uncertain. The CDR3 totals 15 residues. V dropped 0 bases and J dropped 0 bases, with 9 bases sitting between them. Looked up from germline, CDR1 is SGHKS and CDR2 is YYEKEE (reference sequence).